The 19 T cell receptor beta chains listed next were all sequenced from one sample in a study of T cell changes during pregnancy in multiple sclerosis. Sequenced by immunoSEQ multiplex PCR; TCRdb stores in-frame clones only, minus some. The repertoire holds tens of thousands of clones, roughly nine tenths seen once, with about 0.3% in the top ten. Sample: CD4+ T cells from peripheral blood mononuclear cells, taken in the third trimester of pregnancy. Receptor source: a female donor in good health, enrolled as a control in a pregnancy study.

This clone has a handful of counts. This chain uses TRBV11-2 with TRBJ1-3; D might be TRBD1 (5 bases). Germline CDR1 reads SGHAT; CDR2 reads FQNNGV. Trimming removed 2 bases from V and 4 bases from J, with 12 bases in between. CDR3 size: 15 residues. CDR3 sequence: CASSLFGGFGNTIYF. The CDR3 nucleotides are TGTGCCAGCAGCTTATTTGGGGGGTTCGGAAACACCATATATTTT.

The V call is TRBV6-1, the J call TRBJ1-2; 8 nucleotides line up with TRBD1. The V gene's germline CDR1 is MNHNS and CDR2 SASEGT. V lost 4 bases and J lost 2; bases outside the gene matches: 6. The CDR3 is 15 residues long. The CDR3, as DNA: TGTGCCAGCAGTGGAGGGACAGGCCTAAACTATGGCTACACCTTC. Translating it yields CASSGGTGLNYGYTF.

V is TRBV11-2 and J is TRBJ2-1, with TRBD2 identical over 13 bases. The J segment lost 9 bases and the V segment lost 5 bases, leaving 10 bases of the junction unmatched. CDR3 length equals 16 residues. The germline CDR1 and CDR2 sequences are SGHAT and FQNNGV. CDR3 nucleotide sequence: TGTGCCAGCAGCACAAACGGACTAGCGGGGGCTGGTGAGCAGTTCTTC. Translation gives CASSTNGLAGAGEQFF.

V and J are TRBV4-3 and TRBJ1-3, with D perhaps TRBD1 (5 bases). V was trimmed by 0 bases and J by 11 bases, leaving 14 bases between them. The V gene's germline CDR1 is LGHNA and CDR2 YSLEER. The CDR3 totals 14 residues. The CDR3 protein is CASSQEGLGGSIYF. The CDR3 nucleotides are TGCGCCAGCAGCCAAGAAGGGTTGGGGGGTTCCATATATTTT.

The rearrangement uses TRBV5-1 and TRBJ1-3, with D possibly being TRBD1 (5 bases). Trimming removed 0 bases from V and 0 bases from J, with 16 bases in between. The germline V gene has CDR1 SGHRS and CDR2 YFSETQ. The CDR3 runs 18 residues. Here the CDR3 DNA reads TGCGCCAGCAGCTTGGAGGGGTCCCGGGGGTACTCTGGAAACACCATATATTTT. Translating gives CASSLEGSRGYSGNTIYF.

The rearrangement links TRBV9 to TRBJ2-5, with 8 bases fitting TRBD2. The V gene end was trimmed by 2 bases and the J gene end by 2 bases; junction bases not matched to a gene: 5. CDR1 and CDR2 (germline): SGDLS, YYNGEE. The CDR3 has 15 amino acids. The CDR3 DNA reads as TGTGCCAGCAGCGTCGGGGGGGGGAATCAAGAGACCCAGTACTTC. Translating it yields CASSVGGGNQETQYF.

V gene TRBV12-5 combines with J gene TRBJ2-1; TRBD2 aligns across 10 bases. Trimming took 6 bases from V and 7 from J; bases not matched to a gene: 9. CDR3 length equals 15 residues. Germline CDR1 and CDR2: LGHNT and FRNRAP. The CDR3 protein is CASGNSGGPRNEQFF. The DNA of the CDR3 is TGTGCTAGTGGAAATAGCGGGGGGCCCCGGAATGAGCAGTTCTTC. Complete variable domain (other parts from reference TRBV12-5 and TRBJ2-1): DARVTQTPRHKVTEMGQEVTMRCQPILGHNTVFWYRQTMMQGLELLAYFRNRAPLDDSGMPKDRFSAEMPDATLATLKIQPSEPRDSAVYFCASGNSGGPRNEQFFGPGTRLTVL.

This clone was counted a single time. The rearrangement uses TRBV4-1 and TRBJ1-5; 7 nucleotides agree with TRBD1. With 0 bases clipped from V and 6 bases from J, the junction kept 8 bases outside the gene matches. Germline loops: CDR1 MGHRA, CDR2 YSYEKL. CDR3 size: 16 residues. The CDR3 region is CASSQEGQGVGQPQHF. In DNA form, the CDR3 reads TGCGCCAGCAGCCAAGAGGGGCAGGGGGTGGGTCAGCCCCAGCATTTT.

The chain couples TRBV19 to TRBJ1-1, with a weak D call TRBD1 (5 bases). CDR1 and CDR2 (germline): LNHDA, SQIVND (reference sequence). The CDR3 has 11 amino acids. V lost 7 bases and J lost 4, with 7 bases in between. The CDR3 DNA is TGTGCCAGTAAGCAGGGCACTGAAGCTTTCTTT. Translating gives CASKQGTEAFF.

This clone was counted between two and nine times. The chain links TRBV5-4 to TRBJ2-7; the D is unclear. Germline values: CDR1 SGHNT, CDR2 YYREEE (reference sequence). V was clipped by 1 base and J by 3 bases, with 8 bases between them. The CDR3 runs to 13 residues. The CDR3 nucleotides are TGTGCCAGCAGCTTGAACGGTTTCTACGAGCAGTACTTC. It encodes CASSLNGFYEQYF.

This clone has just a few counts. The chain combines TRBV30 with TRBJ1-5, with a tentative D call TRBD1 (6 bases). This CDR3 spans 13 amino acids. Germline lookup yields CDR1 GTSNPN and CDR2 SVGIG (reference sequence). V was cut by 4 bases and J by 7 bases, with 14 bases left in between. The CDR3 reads CAWNGAGEQPQHF. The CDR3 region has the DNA TGTGCCTGGAATGGAGCAGGGGAACAGCCCCAGCATTTT.

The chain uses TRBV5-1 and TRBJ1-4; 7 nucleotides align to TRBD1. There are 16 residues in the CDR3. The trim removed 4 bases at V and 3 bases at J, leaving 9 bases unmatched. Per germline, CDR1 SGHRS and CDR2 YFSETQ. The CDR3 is CASSPVGGWSNEKLFF. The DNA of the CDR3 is TGCGCCAGCAGCCCGGTAGGGGGCTGGTCTAATGAAAAACTGTTTTTT.

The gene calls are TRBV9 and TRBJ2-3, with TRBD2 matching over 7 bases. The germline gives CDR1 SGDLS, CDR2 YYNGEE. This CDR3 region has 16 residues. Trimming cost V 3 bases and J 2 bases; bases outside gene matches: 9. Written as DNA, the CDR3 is TGTGCCAGCAGCGCACCGGGACTACATTCCACAGATACGCAGTATTTT. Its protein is CASSAPGLHSTDTQYF.

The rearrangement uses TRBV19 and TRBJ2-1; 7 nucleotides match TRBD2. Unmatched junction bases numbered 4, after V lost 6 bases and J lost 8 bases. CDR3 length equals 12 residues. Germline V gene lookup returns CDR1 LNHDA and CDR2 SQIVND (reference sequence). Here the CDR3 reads CASRRGSHEQFF. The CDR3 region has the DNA TGTGCCAGTAGGCGGGGGAGCCATGAGCAGTTCTTC. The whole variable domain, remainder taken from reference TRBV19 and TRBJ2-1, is DGGITQSPKYLFRKEGQNVTLSCEQNLNHDAMYWYRQDPGQGLRLIYYSQIVNDFQKGDIAEGYSVSREKKESFPLTVTSAQKNPTAFYLCASRRGSHEQFFGPGTRLTVL.

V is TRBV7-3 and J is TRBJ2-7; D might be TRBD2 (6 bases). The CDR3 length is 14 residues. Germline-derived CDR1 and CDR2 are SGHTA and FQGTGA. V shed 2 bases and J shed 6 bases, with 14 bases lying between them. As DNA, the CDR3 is TGTGCCAGCAGCTTAGACGGGTTCGGGGGCGAGCAGTACTTC. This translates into CASSLDGFGGEQYF. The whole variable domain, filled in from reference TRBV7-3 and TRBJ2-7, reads GAGVSQTPSNKVTEKGKYVELRCDPISGHTALYWYRQSLGQGPEFLIYFQGTGAADDSGLPNDRFFAVRPEGSVSTLKIQRTERGDSAVYLCASSLDGFGGEQYFGPGTRLTVT.

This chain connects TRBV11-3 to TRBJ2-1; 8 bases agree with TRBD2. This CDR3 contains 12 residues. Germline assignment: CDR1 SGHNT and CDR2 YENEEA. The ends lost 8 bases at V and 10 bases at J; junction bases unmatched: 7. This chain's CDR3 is CASQRGRREQFF. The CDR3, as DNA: TGTGCCAGCCAGCGGGGGCGCAGGGAGCAGTTCTTC.

The CDR3 DNA sequence: TGTGCCAGCAGCTCACAGAACACTGAAGCTTTCTTT. Residues: CASSSQNTEAFF. J is TRBJ1-1 and V is TRBV7-3; D remains ambiguous. CDR3 length: 12 residues. V was trimmed by 4 bases and J by 1 base, leaving 4 bases between them. Germline V gene sequence: CDR1 SGHTA, CDR2 FQGTGA. Full variable domain (outside the CDR3, taken from reference TRBV7-3 and TRBJ1-1): GAGVSQTPSNKVTEKGKYVELRCDPISGHTALYWYRQSLGQGPEFLIYFQGTGAADDSGLPNDRFFAVRPEGSVSTLKIQRTERGDSAVYLCASSSQNTEAFFGQGTRLTVV.

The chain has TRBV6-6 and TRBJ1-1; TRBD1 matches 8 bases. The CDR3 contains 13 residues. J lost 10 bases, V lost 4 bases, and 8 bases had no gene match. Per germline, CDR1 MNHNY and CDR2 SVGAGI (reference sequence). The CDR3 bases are TGTGCCAGCAGTTCCGGACAGGGAAGAGGAGCTTTCTTT. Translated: CASSSGQGRGAFF.

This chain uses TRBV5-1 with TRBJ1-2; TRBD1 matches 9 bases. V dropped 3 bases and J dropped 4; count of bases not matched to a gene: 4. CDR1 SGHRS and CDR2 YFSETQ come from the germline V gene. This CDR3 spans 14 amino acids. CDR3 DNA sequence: TGCGCCAGCAGCTCACAGGGGGCAACCTATGGCTACACCTTC. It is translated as CASSSQGATYGYTF. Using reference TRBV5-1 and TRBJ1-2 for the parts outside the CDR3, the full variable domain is KAGVTQTPRYLIKTRGQQVTLSCSPISGHRSVSWYQQTPGQGLQFLFEYFSETQRNKGNFPGRFSGRQFSNSRSEMNVSTLELGDSALYLCASSSQGATYGYTFGSGTRLTVV.